The rows below give T cell receptor beta chains drawn from one sample of a study of siplizumab effects on memory and regulatory T cells. Assay: immunoSEQ multiplex PCR; the TCRdb copy retains only in-frame clones and omits some. The sample has over 95,000 clones; 93% are singletons. The sample was non-Treg CD4+ T cells sorted from blood. The receptors stem from a human donor in good health. Each CDR3 is given with its conserved first and last residue. The D gene is left open where the match is weak. Expanded clones are given a class, and other clones once, few, many or no size at all.

>TRBD2|TRBJ2-2|NA|TRBV7-3
CASSFRLAGTTGELFF
TGTGCCAGCAGCTTTAGGCTAGCGGGAACGACCGGGGAGCTGTTTTTT
>NA|TRBJ1-3|few|TRBV6-6
CASSDTGQGNTIYF
TGTGCCAGCAGTGACACGGGACAAGGAAACACCATATATTTT
>TRBD2|TRBJ2-3|NA|TRBV2
CASMGTSITDTQYF
TGTGCCAGCATGGGGACTAGTATTACAGATACGCAGTATTTT
>TRBD1|TRBJ1-1|NA|TRBV6-6
CASSPRTGGSTEAFF
TGTGCCAGCAGTCCACGAACAGGGGGGAGCACTGAAGCTTTCTTT
>NA|TRBJ1-2|NA|TRBV27
CASSPAANYGYTF
TGTGCCAGCAGTCCGGCGGCTAACTATGGCTACACCTTC
>TRBD2|TRBJ2-3|NA|TRBV2
CASSREGVSTDTQYF
TGTGCCAGCAGCCGGGAGGGGGTTAGCACAGATACGCAGTATTTT
>TRBD2|TRBJ2-7|NA|TRBV5-4
CASSTTSGGAYEQYF
TGTGCCAGCAGCACGACTAGCGGGGGGGCCTACGAGCAGTACTTC
>NA|TRBJ1-3|NA|TRBV6-1
CASIKPSGDGNTIYF
TGTGCCAGCATTAAACCTTCAGGGGACGGAAACACCATATATTTT
>NA|TRBJ1-4|few|TRBV23-1
CASTEGTVEHATNEKLFF
TGCGCCAGCACGGAGGGGACCGTCGAGCATGCAACTAATGAAAAACTGTTTTTT
>NA|TRBJ2-5|NA|TRBV4-2
CASSPLGGQETQYF
TGTGCCAGCAGCCCCTTAGGGGGCCAAGAGACCCAGTACTTC
>TRBD1|TRBJ2-3|NA|TRBV11-3
CASSLDGQGRIDTQYF
TGTGCCAGCAGCTTGGACGGACAGGGAAGAATAGATACGCAGTATTTT